This record covers a single TCR beta chain. This specimen comes from a study of T-cell memory formation after mild COVID-19. One entry per CDR3 protein results from TCRdb running MiXCR on the 5' RACE reads. The data contain about 600,000 distinct CDR3 sequences, roughly 21% of them singletons. Between the trimmed V and J ends, which lost 0 bases and 1 base, there was a span of 3 bases. The CDR3 loop spans 14 amino acids. Germline V CDR1 and CDR2: MNHEY, SVGAGI. V usage is TRBV6-5 and J usage is TRBJ2-2; D not certain. The clonotype comes from an adult woman who had mild COVID-19 (a few samples of this study predate the infection). Cell type and time point are not known. Sequencing was carried out using PBMCs or a T cell subset sorted from them (not recorded which). CDR3 in amino acids: CASSYSMNTGELFF. The CDR3 nucleotides read TGTGCCAGCAGTTACTCTATGAACACCGGGGAGCTGTTTTTT.